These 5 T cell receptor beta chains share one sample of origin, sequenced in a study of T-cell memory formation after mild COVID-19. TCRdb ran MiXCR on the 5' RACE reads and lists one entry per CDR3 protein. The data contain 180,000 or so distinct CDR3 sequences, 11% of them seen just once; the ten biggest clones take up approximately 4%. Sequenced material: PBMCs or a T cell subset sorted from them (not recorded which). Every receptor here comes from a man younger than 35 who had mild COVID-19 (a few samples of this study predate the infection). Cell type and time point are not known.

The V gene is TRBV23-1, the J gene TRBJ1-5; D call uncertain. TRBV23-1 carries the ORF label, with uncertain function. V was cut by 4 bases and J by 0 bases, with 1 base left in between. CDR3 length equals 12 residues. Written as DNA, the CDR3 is TGCGCCAGCAGTCGTAGCAATCAGCCCCAGCATTTT. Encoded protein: CASSRSNQPQHF.

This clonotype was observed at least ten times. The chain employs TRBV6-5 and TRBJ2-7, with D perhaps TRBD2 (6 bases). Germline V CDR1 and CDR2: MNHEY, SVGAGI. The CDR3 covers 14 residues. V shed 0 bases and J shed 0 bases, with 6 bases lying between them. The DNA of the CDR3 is TGTGCCAGCAGTTACTCGCGGGGCTCCTACGAGCAGTACTTC. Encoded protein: CASSYSRGSYEQYF.

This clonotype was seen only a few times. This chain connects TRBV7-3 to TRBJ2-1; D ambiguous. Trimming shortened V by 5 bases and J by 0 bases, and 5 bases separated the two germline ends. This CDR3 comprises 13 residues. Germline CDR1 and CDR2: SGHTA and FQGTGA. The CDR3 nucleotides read TGTGCCAGCAGCGACGGCTCCTACAATGAGCAGTTCTTC. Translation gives CASSDGSYNEQFF.

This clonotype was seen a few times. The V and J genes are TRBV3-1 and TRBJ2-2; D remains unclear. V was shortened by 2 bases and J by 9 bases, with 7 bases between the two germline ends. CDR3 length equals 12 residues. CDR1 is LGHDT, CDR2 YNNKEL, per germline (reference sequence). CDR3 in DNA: TGTGCCAGCAGCCAACCTGGGAGGGAGCTGTTTTTT. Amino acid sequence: CASSQPGRELFF.

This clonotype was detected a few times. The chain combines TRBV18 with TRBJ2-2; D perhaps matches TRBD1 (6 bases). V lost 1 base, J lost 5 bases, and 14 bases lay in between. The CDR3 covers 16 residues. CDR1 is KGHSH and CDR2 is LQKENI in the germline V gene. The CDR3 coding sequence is TGTGCCAGCTCACCACGGCCGGGACAAGTGACCGGGGAGCTGTTTTTT. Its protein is CASSPRPGQVTGELFF.